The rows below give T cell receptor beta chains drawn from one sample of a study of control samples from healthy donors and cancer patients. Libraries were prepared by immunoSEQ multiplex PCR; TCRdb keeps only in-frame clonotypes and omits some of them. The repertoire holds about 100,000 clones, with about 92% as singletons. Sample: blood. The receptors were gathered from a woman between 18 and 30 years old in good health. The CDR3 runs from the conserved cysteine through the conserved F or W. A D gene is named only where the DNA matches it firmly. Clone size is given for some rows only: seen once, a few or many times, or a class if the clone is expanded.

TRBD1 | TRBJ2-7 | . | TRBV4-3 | CASSQAGTGFVRYF | TGCGCCAGCAGCCAGGCCGGGACAGGGTTTGTTAGGTACTTC
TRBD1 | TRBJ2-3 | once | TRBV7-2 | CASGEQGLGQYF | TGTGCCAGCGGCGAACAGGGGTTGGGGCAGTATTTT
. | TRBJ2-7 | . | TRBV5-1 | CASSLGSGVAEQYF | TGCGCCAGCAGCTTGGGGTCCGGGGTAGCCGAGCAGTACTTC
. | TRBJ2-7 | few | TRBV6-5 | CASSYALPPYEQYF | TGTGCCAGCAGTTACGCCCTGCCCCCCTACGAGCAGTACTTC
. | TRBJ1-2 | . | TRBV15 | CATSRGSIEGYDYGYTF | TGTGCCACCAGCAGAGGGTCCATCGAGGGGTACGACTATGGCTACACCTTC
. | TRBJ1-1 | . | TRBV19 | CASTPGGTEAFF | TGTGCCAGTACCCCCGGCGGGACTGAAGCTTTCTTT
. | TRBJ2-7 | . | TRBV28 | CASKATGPYEQYF | TGTGCCAGTAAAGCAACAGGTCCCTACGAGCAGTACTTC
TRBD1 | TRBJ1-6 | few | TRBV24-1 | CATRTGGSYNSPLHF | TGTGCCACCAGGACAGGGGGCTCCTATAATTCACCCCTCCACTTT
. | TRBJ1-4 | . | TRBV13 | CASSSPTRREKLFF | TGTGCCAGCAGCTCCCCGACACGTCGTGAAAAACTGTTTTTT
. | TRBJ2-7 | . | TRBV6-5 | CASSPSGQTYEQYF | TGTGCCAGCAGCCCCTCCGGACAGACCTACGAGCAGTACTTC
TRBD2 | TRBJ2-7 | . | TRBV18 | CASSPLTSGSGYEQYF | TGTGCCAGCTCACCACTTACTAGCGGGAGTGGATACGAGCAGTACTTC
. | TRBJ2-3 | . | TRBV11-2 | CASSIQDTQYF | TGTGCCAGCAGCATTCAAGATACGCAGTATTTT
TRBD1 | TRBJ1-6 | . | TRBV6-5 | CASSPPRGRISPLHF | TGTGCCAGCAGCCCCCCTAGGGGGCGGATTTCACCCCTCCACTTT
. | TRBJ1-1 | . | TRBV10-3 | CAISAGANTEAFF | TGTGCCATCAGTGCTGGAGCGAACACTGAAGCTTTCTTT
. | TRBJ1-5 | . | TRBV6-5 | CASSRSNQPQHF | TGTGCCAGCAGTCGAAGCAATCAGCCCCAGCATTTT
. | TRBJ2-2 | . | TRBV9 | CASSVSGVQPNTGELFF | TGTGCCAGCAGCGTATCTGGGGTCCAACCGAACACCGGGGAGCTGTTTTTT
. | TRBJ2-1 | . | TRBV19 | CASSIRGVGEQFF | TGTGCCAGTAGTATCAGGGGGGTCGGTGAGCAGTTCTTC
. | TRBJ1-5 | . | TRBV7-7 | CASSLCLTTIYSNQPQHF | TGTGCCAGCAGCTTATGCCTTACCACCATTTATAGCAATCAGCCCCAGCATTTT
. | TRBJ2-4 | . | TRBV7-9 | CASRSASGPVAKNIQYF | TGTGCCAGCAGATCGGCTTCCGGACCTGTAGCCAAAAACATTCAGTACTTC
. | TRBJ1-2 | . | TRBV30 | CAWRDFNYGYTF | TGTGCCTGGAGGGACTTTAACTATGGCTACACCTTC
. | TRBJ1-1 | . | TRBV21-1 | CASSKETGNTEAFF | TGTGCCAGCAGCAAAGAGACAGGGAACACTGAAGCTTTCTTT
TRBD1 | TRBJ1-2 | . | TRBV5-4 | CASSLVLRRTGFYGYTF | TGTGCCAGCAGCTTGGTACTCCGTCGGACAGGGTTCTATGGCTACACCTTC
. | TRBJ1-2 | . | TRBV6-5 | CASTDSDYGYTF | TGTGCCAGCACGGACAGTGACTATGGCTACACCTTC
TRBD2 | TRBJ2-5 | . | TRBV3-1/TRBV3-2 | CASSQVVREFRSETQYF | TGTGCCAGCAGCCAAGTAGTGCGGGAGTTTCGTAGTGAGACCCAGTACTTC
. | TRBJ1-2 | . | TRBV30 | CAWSVEGYGYTF | TGTGCCTGGAGTGTAGAGGGCTATGGCTACACCTTC
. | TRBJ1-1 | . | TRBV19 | CASRTVNTEAFF | TGTGCCAGTAGGACAGTGAACACTGAAGCTTTCTTT
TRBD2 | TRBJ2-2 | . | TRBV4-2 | CASSQVLSGGRSRTGELFF | TGTGCCAGCAGCCAAGTATTAAGCGGGGGAAGATCACGCACCGGGGAGCTGTTTTTT
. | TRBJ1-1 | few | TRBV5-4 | CASSLLARNTEAFF | TGTGCCAGCAGCTTACTGGCCAGGAACACTGAAGCTTTCTTT
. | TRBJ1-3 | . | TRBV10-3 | CATYPLDSGNTIYF | TGTGCCACCTACCCTCTCGACTCTGGAAACACCATATATTTT
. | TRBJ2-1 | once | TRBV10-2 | CASSSGGNEQFF | TGCGCCAGCAGTTCCGGGGGAAATGAGCAGTTCTTC
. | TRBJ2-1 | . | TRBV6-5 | CASSWAEGNEQFF | TGTGCCAGCAGTTGGGCCGAGGGAAATGAGCAGTTCTTC
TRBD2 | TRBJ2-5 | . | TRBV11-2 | CASSLRHSSGGRYF | TGTGCCAGCAGCTTACGTCACTCCTCGGGGGGACGGTACTTC
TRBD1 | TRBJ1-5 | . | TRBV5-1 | CASSWTGDNQPQHF | TGCGCCAGCAGCTGGACAGGGGACAATCAGCCCCAGCATTTT
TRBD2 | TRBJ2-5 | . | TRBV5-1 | CASSLGTSGRAPQETQYF | TGCGCCAGCAGCTTAGGGACTAGCGGGAGGGCCCCCCAAGAGACCCAGTACTTC
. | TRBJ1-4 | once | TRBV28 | CASMSTNEKLFF | TGTGCCAGTATGAGCACTAATGAAAAACTGTTTTTT
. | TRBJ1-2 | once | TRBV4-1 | CASSQVGRKLNYGYTF | TGCGCCAGCAGCCAAGTTGGGAGGAAATTAAACTATGGCTACACCTTC
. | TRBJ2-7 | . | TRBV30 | CAWSVPGTYEQYF | TGTGCCTGGAGTGTACCGGGGACCTACGAGCAGTACTTC
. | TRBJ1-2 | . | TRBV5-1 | CASRGNYGYTF | TGCGCCAGCAGGGGTAACTATGGCTACACCTTC
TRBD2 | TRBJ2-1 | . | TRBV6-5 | CASSHPGLAYNEQFF | TGTGCCAGCAGCCACCCGGGACTAGCCTACAATGAGCAGTTCTTC
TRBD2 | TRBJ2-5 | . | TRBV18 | CASSPETSGQETQYF | TGTGCCAGCTCACCAGAGACTAGCGGCCAAGAGACCCAGTACTTC
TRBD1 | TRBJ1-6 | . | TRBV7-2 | CASRPRTGEHSPLHF | TGTGCCAGCCGCCCTAGGACAGGGGAACATTCACCCCTCCACTTT
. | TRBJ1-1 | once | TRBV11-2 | CASSLDWGGDTEAFF | TGTGCCAGCAGCTTGGACTGGGGGGGTGACACTGAAGCTTTCTTT
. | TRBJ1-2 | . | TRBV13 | CASSLVPMRDYGYTF | TGTGCCAGCAGCTTAGTCCCGATGCGGGACTATGGCTACACCTTC
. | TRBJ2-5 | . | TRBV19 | CASTFTGQETQYF | TGTGCCAGTACCTTCACAGGTCAAGAGACCCAGTACTTC
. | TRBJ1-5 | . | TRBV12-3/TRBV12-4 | CASSTQAGQPQHF | TGTGCCAGCAGTACCCAGGCAGGTCAGCCCCAGCATTTT
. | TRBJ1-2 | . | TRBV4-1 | CASSLWGPTRSGYTF | TGCGCCAGCAGCCTGTGGGGCCCCACCCGATCCGGCTACACCTTC
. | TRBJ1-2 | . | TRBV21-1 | CASLVGEIYGYTF | TGTGCCTCCCTCGTAGGAGAGATCTATGGCTACACCTTC
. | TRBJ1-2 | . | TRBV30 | CAWIAGWGATF | TGTGCCTGGATTGCAGGCTGGGGAGCCACCTTC
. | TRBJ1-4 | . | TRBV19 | CASSLTGNNEKLFF | TGTGCCAGTAGCCTGACGGGGAATAATGAAAAACTGTTTTTT